The clone carrying this T cell receptor (beta chain) was detected many times. Its antigen is as yet unknown. Thyroid surgery was preceded by no treatment in any patient. Germline V gene lookup returns CDR1 SGHTA and CDR2 FQGNSA. The V and J ends lost 5 bases and 9 bases respectively, with 17 bases between them. The CDR3 is 14 amino acids. The data stem from a study of metastatic and nonmetastatic thyroid tumors. For the study at large: Repertoires were compared across blood and tumor or nodule tissue from malignant and benign thyroid patients. Study-wide findings and caveats: It was reported that TCR beta diversity was significantly higher in malignant thyroid tumors than benign nodules, in blood and tumor.

MiXCR reprocessed the PCR reads for TCRdb. The table shows about 82,000 clones, with under 15% occurring only once. This sequence was found in a female donor with papillary thyroid cancer or a benign thyroid nodule (not recorded which). Some clones in this sample may be carry-over from other donors' samples. Sequencing input: tumor tissue. This chain connects TRBV7-2 to TRBJ2-1, with D perhaps TRBD1 (6 bases). The DNA for the CDR3 is TGTGCCAGCAGCCCGGGTCTCAGGGGCGGTGAGCAGTTCTTC. It translates to CASSPGLRGGEQFF.